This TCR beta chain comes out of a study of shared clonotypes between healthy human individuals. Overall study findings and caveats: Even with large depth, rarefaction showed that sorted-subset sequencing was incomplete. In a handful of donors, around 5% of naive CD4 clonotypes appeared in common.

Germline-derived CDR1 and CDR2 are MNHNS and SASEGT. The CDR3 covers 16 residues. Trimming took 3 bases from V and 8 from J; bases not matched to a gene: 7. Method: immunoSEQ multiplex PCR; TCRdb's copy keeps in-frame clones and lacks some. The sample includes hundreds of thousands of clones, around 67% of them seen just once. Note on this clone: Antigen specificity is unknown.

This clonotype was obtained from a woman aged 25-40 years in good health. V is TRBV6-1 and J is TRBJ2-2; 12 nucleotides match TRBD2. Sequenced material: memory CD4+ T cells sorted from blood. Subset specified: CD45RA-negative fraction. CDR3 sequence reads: CASSDLAGGILGELFF. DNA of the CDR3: TGTGCCAGCAGTGATCTAGCGGGAGGGATTTTAGGGGAGCTGTTTTTT.